A selection of T cell receptor beta chains follows, all from one sample in a study of T cell repertoires in cytomegalovirus infection. One entry per CDR3 protein results from TCRdb running MiXCR on the reads. This table holds roughly 250,000 distinct CDR3 sequences, 12% found once. The sample taken for sequencing was PBMCs. The receptors were sampled from a human donor in good health (CMV status not recorded). Some clones in this sample may be carry-over from other donors' samples. Both conserved end residues are trimmed from each CDR3. Expanded clones are given a class, and other clones once, few, many or no size at all.

CDR3 protein | V gene | clone size | J gene
ASSLEVGVGSGYT | TRBV12-3/TRBV12-4 | - | TRBJ1-2
ATSDWGRPDNEQF | TRBV24-1 | few | TRBJ2-1
ASSFRDRAYGGYT | TRBV28 | many | TRBJ1-2
ASSQAITGQPQH | TRBV4-2 | many | TRBJ1-5
ASSSGGTNQETQY | TRBV7-2 | many | TRBJ2-5
ASSLRLAGNTDTQY | TRBV7-2 | many | TRBJ2-3
ASSPDSNYGYT | TRBV7-2 | many | TRBJ1-2
ASSLEGRAGANVLT | TRBV7-9 | - | TRBJ2-6
ASSLFRRDRGGNTIY | TRBV5-1 | many | TRBJ1-3
ASSLTTSGQETQY | TRBV12-3/TRBV12-4 | - | TRBJ2-5
ASSYDGTFPYEQY | TRBV6-2/TRBV6-3 | - | TRBJ2-7
ASSLEGVGKNIQY | TRBV5-4 | few | TRBJ2-4
ASSPPRARAHQGQF | TRBV28 | many | TRBJ2-1
ASSGPGLGDSPLH | TRBV6-2/TRBV6-3 | - | TRBJ1-6
AASPPQGSPY | TRBV6-1 | many | TRBJ2-7
AITGLAGGPDEQY | TRBV10-3 | many | TRBJ2-7
ASSLDLLAGPETQY | TRBV7-2 | many | TRBJ2-5
SARSPLDRGIYNEQF | TRBV20-1 | many | TRBJ2-1
ASSHPSGGVYEQY | TRBV14 | few | TRBJ2-7
SVAGAGGTEAF | TRBV29-1 | - | TRBJ1-1
ASRMGGAEAF | TRBV4-3 | - | TRBJ1-1
ASSPGTASYEQY | TRBV19 | many | TRBJ2-7
ASSSLTGMNTEAF | TRBV5-1 | few | TRBJ1-1
ASSPQGGVGSYNEQF | TRBV7-3 | - | TRBJ2-1
SVETLWDINEQF | TRBV29-1 | few | TRBJ2-1
ASSSSRGAGYGYT | TRBV7-3 | many | TRBJ1-2
ASSSGTGPNQPQH | TRBV5-1 | many | TRBJ1-5
ARSQPLAGGTDTQY | TRBV4-2 | - | TRBJ2-3
ASSAGQASNQPQH | TRBV2 | few | TRBJ1-5
ASSSTPNYGYT | TRBV6-2/TRBV6-3 | many | TRBJ1-2
SVEEAGGYT | TRBV29-1 | many | TRBJ1-2
ASRTQGDSYEQY | TRBV5-1 | - | TRBJ2-7
ASSPGPDQPQH | TRBV18 | - | TRBJ1-5
ASLNSPPDRDDGYT | TRBV25-1 | many | TRBJ1-2
ASSAGYNSPLH | TRBV12-3/TRBV12-4 | many | TRBJ1-6
ASSLLAGEQY | TRBV27 | many | TRBJ2-7
ASSLFGPGAQETQY | TRBV7-2 | many | TRBJ2-5
ASSLVGYTGELF | TRBV7-2 | few | TRBJ2-2
SAGLARSEQF | TRBV20-1 | - | TRBJ2-1
ASSRDRGLTAEAF | TRBV12-3/TRBV12-4 | few | TRBJ1-1
ASSFVGVRTDTQY | TRBV11-2 | many | TRBJ2-3
ASSIGRLQETQY | TRBV19 | many | TRBJ2-5
ASSFEGGTDTQY | TRBV5-5 | many | TRBJ2-3
ASRGTGRETQY | TRBV7-9 | - | TRBJ2-5
ASSAGGRTTNEKLF | TRBV28 | many | TRBJ1-4
ASSDEETQY | TRBV2 | many | TRBJ2-5
ASSGAEAF | TRBV7-9 | - | TRBJ1-1
ASSLEAVGSGNTIY | TRBV5-1 | few | TRBJ1-3
ASSLGGGAANYGYT | TRBV7-9 | - | TRBJ1-2
ASSLDRGTDEQY | TRBV7-2 | many | TRBJ2-7
ASSKNQGSGGYT | TRBV2 | many | TRBJ1-2
ASSQGLSGSVHEQF | TRBV14 | many | TRBJ2-1
ASSPQGDSPLH | TRBV18 | many | TRBJ1-6